This passage covers 17 T cell receptor beta chains from one sample sequenced in a study of identifying expanded T cells in peripheral blood. The repertoire was sequenced with immunoSEQ multiplex PCR; TCRdb's copy has only in-frame clones and lacks some. The sample records around 47,000 clones, 82% being singletons. Sample: blood. These receptors were taken from a person aged 18 to 75 in good health.

V and J are TRBV9 and TRBJ1-5; D not resolved. Per germline, CDR1 SGDLS and CDR2 YYNGEE. V lost 5 bases, J lost 11 bases, and 17 bases lay in between. The CDR3 runs 13 residues. As DNA, the CDR3 is TGTGCCAGCAGTGAATCCGGGATACTATCCCAGCATTTT. Protein product: CASSESGILSQHF.

This clone was counted a few times. The chain links TRBV25-1 to TRBJ1-1; D is perhaps TRBD1 (6 bases). This CDR3 is 13 amino acids long. With 7 bases removed from V and 1 base from J, the gap between germline ends came to 10 bases. The V gene's germline CDR1 is MGHDK and CDR2 SYGVNS. CDR3 amino acids: CASTGQKNTEAFF. For the CDR3, the DNA is TGTGCCAGCACTGGACAGAAGAACACTGAAGCTTTCTTT.

This chain connects TRBV9 to TRBJ2-7, with a weak D call TRBD2 (5 bases). Per the germline V gene, CDR1 is SGDLS and CDR2 is YYNGEE. There are 14 residues in the CDR3. V was trimmed by 1 base and J by 4 bases, leaving 12 bases between them. The CDR3 DNA is TGTGCCAGCAGCGTATATGGCGGAGGATACGAGCAGTACTTC. Translating it yields CASSVYGGGYEQYF.

V usage is TRBV18 and J usage is TRBJ2-3; D gene unclear. Trimming removed 5 bases from V and 1 base from J, with 13 bases in between. This CDR3 is built from 15 residues. Germline-derived CDR1 and CDR2 are KGHSH and LQKENI. The chain's CDR3 is CASSATGGGTDTQYF. DNA of the CDR3: TGTGCCAGCTCAGCGACGGGTGGGGGCACAGATACGCAGTATTTT. The full variable domain, rest sourced from reference TRBV18 and TRBJ2-3, is NAGVMQNPRHLVRRRGQEARLRCSPMKGHSHVYWYRQLPEEGLKFMVYLQKENIIDESGMPKERFSAEFPKEGPSILRIQQVVRGDSAAYFCASSATGGGTDTQYFGPGTRLTVL.

V and J are TRBV11-2 and TRBJ2-7; the match to TRBD2 covers 8 bases. The CDR3 consists of 16 residues. The germline gives CDR1 SGHAT, CDR2 FQNNGV. With V trimmed by 1 base and J by 1 base, 6 bases remained unmatched. As DNA, the CDR3 is TGTGCCAGCAGCTTAGGAGCCAGCGGGGGATCCTACGAGCAGTACGTC. It codes for CASSLGASGGSYEQYV.

The rearrangement joins TRBV7-8 to TRBJ1-2; D is undetermined. The CDR3 covers 16 residues. The V end was cut by 1 base, the J end by 3 bases, with 15 bases between. Looked up from germline, CDR1 is SGHVS and CDR2 is FQNEAQ. CDR3 DNA sequence: TGTGCCAGCAGCTTAGGTACAGCCTCGACCGACTATGGCTACACCTTC. Protein: CASSLGTASTDYGYTF.

This clone was seen just once. The V and J genes are TRBV5-6 and TRBJ2-7; D call uncertain. This CDR3 spans 11 amino acids. V was pared by 3 bases and J by 4 bases, with 5 bases between. Germline CDR1 and CDR2: SGHDT and YYEEEE. The CDR3 nucleotides are TGTGCCAGCAGCTCATTATACGAGCAGTACTTC. Amino acids: CASSSLYEQYF.

The rearrangement links TRBV30 to TRBJ1-1; D not resolved. CDR1 is GTSNPN, CDR2 SVGIG, per germline (reference sequence). Trimming removed 0 bases from V and 9 bases from J, with 11 bases in between. This CDR3 has 12 amino acids. The CDR3 is CAWSVSPNQAFF. CDR3 DNA sequence: TGTGCCTGGAGTGTAAGTCCCAACCAAGCTTTCTTT.

The chain combines TRBV10-3 with TRBJ2-5, with 8 nucleotides matching TRBD2. The CDR3 is 14 amino acids. Germline lookup yields CDR1 ENHRY and CDR2 SYGVKD. V lost 7 bases, J lost 1 base, and 5 bases stayed unmatched. This CDR3 is CAIKREGSQETQYF. For the CDR3, the DNA is TGTGCCATCAAACGGGAGGGGTCCCAAGAGACCCAGTACTTC.

The V call is TRBV18, the J call TRBJ2-5; 10 nucleotides agree with TRBD1. The CDR3 runs to 16 residues. Per germline, CDR1 KGHSH and CDR2 LQKENI. The ends lost 4 bases at V and 5 bases at J; junction bases unmatched: 10. This chain's CDR3 is CASSQTPGQGSETQYF. CDR3 DNA sequence: TGTGCCAGCTCACAGACCCCGGGACAGGGGTCGGAGACCCAGTACTTC.

This chain connects TRBV5-6 to TRBJ1-6, with TRBD1 as a possible D gene (5 bases). In germline, CDR1 is SGHDT, CDR2 YYEEEE. V lost 4 bases to trimming and J lost 7 bases, with 15 bases between them. The CDR3 extends over 15 amino acids. This chain's CDR3 is CASSRPDSQNSPLHF. DNA for the CDR3: TGTGCCAGCAGCCGCCCTGACAGTCAGAATTCACCCCTCCACTTT.

The rearrangement links TRBV15 to TRBJ2-1, with D unresolved. Trimming removed 0 bases from V and 7 bases from J, with 4 bases in between. The CDR3 covers 12 residues. Germline loops: CDR1 LNHNV, CDR2 YYDKDF (reference sequence). Written as DNA, the CDR3 is TGTGCCACCAGCAGAGATCGGAATGAGCAGTTCTTC. The encoded protein is CATSRDRNEQFF.

The genes are TRBV7-2 and TRBJ2-2; 7 positions agree with TRBD1. There are 15 residues in the CDR3. CDR1 SGHTA and CDR2 FQGNSA come from the germline V gene. The J segment lost 4 bases and the V segment lost 1 base, leaving 3 bases of the junction unmatched. CDR3 sequence: CASSLGAGGTGELFF. The CDR3 coding sequence is TGTGCCAGCAGCTTAGGGGCAGGGGGCACCGGGGAGCTGTTTTTT.

The CDR3 protein is CASKRLNTGELFF. In DNA form, the CDR3 reads TGTGCCAGCAAGCGGCTGAACACCGGGGAGCTGTTTTTT. This sequence joins TRBV2 and TRBJ2-2, with D possibly TRBD2 on 5 matching bases. The CDR3 is made up of 13 amino acids. From germline, CDR1 is SNHLY and CDR2 FYNNEI. V lost 7 bases, J lost 1 base, and 7 bases lay in between.

V and J are TRBV6-5 and TRBJ2-3, with D perhaps being TRBD1 or TRBD2 (5 bases each). Germline V CDR1 and CDR2: MNHEY, SVGAGI. This CDR3 has 15 amino acids. Deletions cut 4 bases from V and 7 bases from J, with 18 bases between. CDR3 amino acids: CASSSGGSGSNTQYF. The CDR3, as DNA: TGTGCCAGCAGTTCGGGTGGGTCAGGGAGTAATACGCAGTATTTT.

The J gene is TRBJ1-1, the V gene TRBV6-6, with 10 positions matching TRBD1. Trimming at V came to 4 bases and at J to 10 bases, leaving 6 bases not matched to a gene. The CDR3 loop spans 13 amino acids. Germline-derived CDR1 and CDR2 are MNHNY and SVGAGI (reference sequence). CDR3 sequence (DNA): TGTGCCAGCAGTTCAGGACAGGGGGGGAGAGCTTTCTTT. It yields the protein CASSSGQGGRAFF.

This rearrangement joins TRBV19 to TRBJ1-4; D remains ambiguous. This CDR3 comprises 14 residues. V lost 3 bases to trimming and J lost 4 bases, with 9 bases between them. CDR1 is LNHDA, CDR2 SQIVND, per germline (reference sequence). CDR3 sequence: CASSIDTINEKLFF. The CDR3 DNA is TGTGCCAGTAGTATTGATACCATTAATGAAAAACTGTTTTTT.